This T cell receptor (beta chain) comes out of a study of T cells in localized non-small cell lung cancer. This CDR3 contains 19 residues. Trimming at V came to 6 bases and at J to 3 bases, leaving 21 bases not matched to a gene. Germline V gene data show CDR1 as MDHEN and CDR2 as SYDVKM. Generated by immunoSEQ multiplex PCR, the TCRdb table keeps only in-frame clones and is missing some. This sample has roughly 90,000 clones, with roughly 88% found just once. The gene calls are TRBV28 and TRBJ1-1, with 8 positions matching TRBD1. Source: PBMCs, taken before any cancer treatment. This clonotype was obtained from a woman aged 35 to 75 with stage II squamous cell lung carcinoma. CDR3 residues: CASRRVQGGGRILDTEAFF. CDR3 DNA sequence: TGTGCCAGCAGGAGGGTACAGGGGGGAGGGAGGATACTCGACACTGAAGCTTTCTTT.